Below are 31 T cell receptor beta chains sequenced from a single sample in a study of vaccination and CD4 T cells after COVID-19. These receptors have no identified antigens. The Oncomine TCR Beta short-read assay was applied to DNA of cultured CD4+ T cells. MiXCR, run by TCRdb on the PCR reads, gives a single entry per CDR3 protein. The data show 13,000 to 15,000 distinct CDR3 sequences, about half seen once. Treatment: approximately nine-day PBMC culture with coronavirus spike peptide pools or control peptides (ViraFEST assay). Sequencing was performed on CD4+ T cells from blood, cultured in vitro. All receptors come from a human donor who had recovered from COVID-19.

This clonotype has just a few counts. J is TRBJ1-5 and V is TRBV27; D possibly corresponds to TRBD1 (6 bases). Looked up from germline, CDR1 is MNHEY and CDR2 is SMNVEV (reference sequence). This CDR3 comprises 15 residues. V was cut by 3 bases and J by 7 bases, with 16 bases left in between. The CDR3 sequence: CASSLTRGGSQPQHF. The CDR3 bases are TGTGCCAGCAGTTTGACCAGGGGAGGAAGCCAGCCCCAGCATTTT.

The CDR3 DNA is TGTGCCAGCAGATCTCAGGGGGGATCACCCCTCCACTTT. This encodes CASRSQGGSPLHF. The V gene is TRBV6-1, the J gene TRBJ1-6; TRBD1 matches at 7 bases. Losses at the gene ends were 6 bases for V and 10 bases for J; bases not matched to a gene: 6. This CDR3 has 13 amino acids. Germline-derived CDR1 and CDR2 are MNHNS and SASEGT.

In nucleotides, the CDR3 is TGCAGTGCTCTACTAGCGTCAAACCTGGGGGAGCAGTACTTC. It encodes CSALLASNLGEQYF. The V gene is TRBV20-1, the J gene TRBJ2-7; TRBD2 agrees at 7 bases. V gave up 5 bases and J gave up 7 bases; unmatched junction bases: 14. The germline gives CDR1 DFQATT, CDR2 SNEGSKA (reference sequence). CDR3 length: 14 amino acids.

This clonotype was counted a few times. The rearrangement uses TRBV6-5 and TRBJ1-5; 9 nucleotides line up with TRBD1. The CDR3 is 15 residues long. The V gene end was trimmed by 4 bases and the J gene end by 4 bases; junction bases not matched to a gene: 5. Germline V gives CDR1 MNHEY, CDR2 SVGAGI. CDR3 DNA sequence: TGTGCCAGCAGTTTGGGACAGGGCCCTAATCAGCCCCAGCATTTT. Encoded protein: CASSLGQGPNQPQHF.

This clonotype was seen a handful of times. The genes are TRBV19 and TRBJ1-5, with D possibly TRBD1 on 6 matching bases. CDR3 size: 17 residues. V lost 2 bases, J lost 0 bases, and 14 bases lay in between. The V gene's germline CDR1 is LNHDA and CDR2 SQIVND (reference sequence). The CDR3 nucleotides read TGTGCCAGTAGTATAACCGGTCGACAGGCTAGCAATCAGCCCCAGCATTTT. Translating it yields CASSITGRQASNQPQHF.

This clonotype was recorded a few times. This chain connects TRBV4-3 to TRBJ1-4; D ambiguous. V lost 0 bases and J lost 2, with 10 bases in between. There are 16 residues in the CDR3. CDR1 and CDR2 (germline): LGHNA, YSLEER. The CDR3 sequence: CASSQDMGPTNEKLFF. CDR3 sequence (DNA): TGCGCCAGCAGCCAAGATATGGGCCCGACTAATGAAAAACTGTTTTTT.

The rearrangement uses TRBV6-2 or TRBV6-3 and TRBJ2-5, with 12 bases lining up with TRBD1. CDR3 size: 15 residues. The germline gives CDR1 MNHEY, CDR2 SVGEGT. Losses at the gene ends were 4 bases for V and 5 bases for J; bases not matched to a gene: 5. The CDR3 here is CASSSGTGGRETQYF. The DNA of the CDR3 is TGTGCCAGCAGTTCCGGGACAGGGGGCCGGGAGACCCAGTACTTC.

The chain is built from TRBV28 and TRBJ2-5, with a weak D call TRBD2 (5 bases). V was shortened by 2 bases and J by 5 bases, with 12 bases between the two germline ends. The CDR3 is made up of 14 amino acids. CDR1 and CDR2 (germline): MDHEN, SYDVKM. CDR3 in DNA: TGTGCCAGCAGTTTAGAGGGAAGGCGGGAGACCCAGTACTTC. Translated, it gives CASSLEGRRETQYF. The variable domain in full, with the rest retrieved from reference TRBV28 and TRBJ2-5, is DVKVTQSSRYLVKRTGEKVFLECVQDMDHENMFWYRQDPGLGLRLIYFSYDVKMKEKGDIPEGYSVSREKKERFSLILESASTNQTSMYLCASSLEGRRETQYFGPGTRLLVL.

Turning to this clonotype: An end of the junction does not agree with germline; a read error may underlie this. The chain has TRBV7-2 and TRBJ1-6, with 7 bases identical to TRBD1. The germline gives CDR1 SGHTA, CDR2 FQGNSA. The CDR3 totals 15 residues. Here the CDR3 DNA reads TGTGCCAGCAGCCTCCGACAGGGAGGTAATTTACCCCTCCACTTT. Translated: CASSLRQGGNLPLHF. The variable domain in full, with the rest retrieved from reference TRBV7-2 and TRBJ1-6, is GAGVSQSPSNKVTEKGKDVELRCDPISGHTALYWYRQSLGQGLEFLIYFQGNSAPDKSGLPSDRFSAERTGGSVSTLTIQRTQQEDSAVYLCASSLRQGGNLPLHFGNGTRLTVT.

This clonotype was detected only a few times. V and J are TRBV12-3 or TRBV12-4 and TRBJ1-2; unclear D gene. V lost 4 bases and J lost 6, with 9 bases in between. The CDR3 spans 12 residues. The chain's CDR3 is CASSSRLHGYTF. CDR3 in DNA: TGTGCCAGCAGTTCCCGTCTGCATGGCTACACCTTC.

The chain employs TRBV7-2 and TRBJ2-3; TRBD1 matches 9 bases. V shed 5 bases, J shed 4 bases, and the junction held 10 bases outside the gene matches. The germline V gene has CDR1 SGHTA and CDR2 FQGNSA. The length of the CDR3 is 16 residues. CDR3 DNA sequence: TGTGCCAGCAGCCTAAGGACAGGGGCCTACGCAGATACGCAGTATTTT. It translates to CASSLRTGAYADTQYF.

This chain uses TRBV20-1 with TRBJ2-1, with 9 bases that match TRBD2. The CDR3 spans 15 residues. Germline V gene lookup returns CDR1 DFQATT and CDR2 SNEGSKA (reference sequence). J lost 4 bases, V lost 7 bases, and 11 bases had no gene match. The CDR3 coding sequence is TGCAGTGTCAGCGGGGGGAGACCTCGTTACAATGAGCAGTTCTTC. This translates into CSVSGGRPRYNEQFF.

The chain joins TRBV10-1 to TRBJ2-1; TRBD2 matches at 9 bases. This CDR3 has 19 residues. Looked up from germline, CDR1 is WNHNN and CDR2 is SYGVQD (reference sequence). Germline trimming cut 2 bases from V and 5 bases from J; bases unmatched to any gene: 16. CDR3 in DNA: TGCGCCAGCAGTGAGGGGCAGGGAACCCAGCGGGGGGATAACAATGAGCAGTTCTTC. Translated, it gives CASSEGQGTQRGDNNEQFF.

DNA for the CDR3: TGTGCCAGCAGCGCCGGACTGTCCGGAGTCGGGGAGCTGTTTTTT. Translated, it gives CASSAGLSGVGELFF. The J gene is TRBJ2-2, the V gene TRBV21-1; the table calls TRBD1, which could not be checked here. TRBV21-1 counts as a pseudogene. CDR3 length equals 15 residues.

The chain combines TRBV10-3 with TRBJ2-5; 13 nucleotides align to TRBD2. In germline, CDR1 is ENHRY, CDR2 SYGVKD. This CDR3 has 14 residues. Trimming cost V 10 bases and J 1 base; bases outside gene matches: 3. The CDR3 DNA is TGTGCCACACGACTAGCGGGGGGCCAAGAGACCCAGTACTTC. Its translation: CATRLAGGQETQYF.

V is TRBV6-1 and J is TRBJ2-1, with 8 bases fitting TRBD2. V was pared by 8 bases and J by 3 bases, with 9 bases of the junction left unmatched. This CDR3 region has 15 residues. Germline V lookup: CDR1 MNHNS, CDR2 SASEGT. CDR3 in DNA: TGTGCCAGCGGGACCTCCCGGGAGGGCTACAATGAGCAGTTCTTC. This encodes CASGTSREGYNEQFF.

This chain uses TRBV14 with TRBJ2-7; D ambiguous. There are 13 residues in the CDR3. Germline loops: CDR1 SGHDN, CDR2 FVKESK. V shed 4 bases and J shed 8 bases, with 15 bases lying between them. In DNA form, the CDR3 reads TGTGCCAGCAGCCTCGGACGTGGTTTGAAGCAGTACTTC. Its protein product is CASSLGRGLKQYF.

This clonotype has only a few counts. DNA for the CDR3: TGTGCCAGCTCACCGGGACTAGCGGGGGAAGAGACCCAGTACTTC. Its translation is CASSPGLAGEETQYF. The rearrangement links TRBV18 to TRBJ2-5, with 14 bases identical to TRBD2. The CDR3 runs 15 residues. Trimming at V came to 3 bases and at J to 3 bases, leaving 0 bases not matched to a gene. CDR1 is KGHSH, CDR2 LQKENI, per germline.

The chain joins TRBV18 to TRBJ1-5; D not certain. The CDR3 runs to 16 residues. V shed 0 bases and J shed 1 base, with 10 bases lying between them. Germline V gives CDR1 KGHSH, CDR2 LQKENI. CDR3 nucleotides: TGTGCCAGCTCACCACCCGGATACAACAGCAATCAGCCCCAGCATTTT. Residues: CASSPPGYNSNQPQHF.

The chain combines TRBV7-2 with TRBJ2-2; D is ambiguous. V was trimmed by 2 bases and J by 0 bases, leaving 4 bases between them. Germline-derived CDR1 and CDR2 are SGHTA and FQGNSA. The CDR3 loop spans 14 amino acids. The CDR3 region is CASSLNTNTGELFF. The CDR3 nucleotides read TGTGCCAGCAGCTTAAATACGAACACCGGGGAGCTGTTTTTT.

The rearrangement joins TRBV5-1 to TRBJ1-2, with TRBD1 matching 11 bases. Germline CDR1 is SGHRS and CDR2 is YFSETQ. J was trimmed by 8 bases and V by 5 bases; bases with no gene match: 11. The length of the CDR3 is 15 residues. CDR3 nucleotide sequence: TGCGCCAGCAGGCTGCCCGGGACAGGGGGAGGCGGCTACACCTTC. Protein product: CASRLPGTGGGGYTF.

This chain links TRBV11-3 with TRBJ1-6, with D perhaps matching TRBD1 (6 bases). Germline CDR1 reads SGHNT; CDR2 reads YENEEA. V lost 5 bases and J lost 9, with 17 bases in between. CDR3 length equals 15 residues. In DNA, the CDR3 is TGTGCCAGCAGCCCGAGGCCCGGGGGCGGTTCACCCCTCCACTTT. As protein: CASSPRPGGGSPLHF. Looking up the rest from reference TRBV11-3 and TRBJ1-6 gives the full variable domain: EAGVVQSPRYKIIEKKQPVAFWCNPISGHNTLYWYLQNLGQGPELLIRYENEEAVDDSQLPKDRFSAERLKGVDSTLKIQPAELGDSAVYLCASSPRPGGGSPLHFGNGTRLTVT.

This clonotype occurred a few times. The chain employs TRBV19 and TRBJ2-2; 10 nucleotides match TRBD2. V lost 0 bases and J lost 3; bases outside the gene matches: 4. Germline CDR1 and CDR2: LNHDA and SQIVND (reference sequence). The CDR3 has 17 residues. CDR3 DNA sequence: TGTGCCAGTAGTATAGATGGACTAGCGGCGGACACCGGGGAGCTGTTTTTT. This encodes CASSIDGLAADTGELFF. Combining the CDR3 with reference TRBV19 and TRBJ2-2 gives the whole variable domain DGGITQSPKYLFRKEGQNVTLSCEQNLNHDAMYWYRQDPGQGLRLIYYSQIVNDFQKGDIAEGYSVSREKKESFPLTVTSAQKNPTAFYLCASSIDGLAADTGELFFGEGSRLTVL.

This chain links TRBV20-1 with TRBJ2-7; 10 bases line up with TRBD1. Germline CDR1 and CDR2: DFQATT and SNEGSKA (reference sequence). This CDR3 is built from 19 residues. The trim removed 5 bases at V and 2 bases at J, leaving 21 bases unmatched. The CDR3: CSAQDQTGGEIAGPYEQYF. In nucleotides, the CDR3 is TGCAGTGCTCAGGATCAGACAGGGGGCGAAATAGCGGGGCCCTACGAGCAGTACTTC.

The chain carries TRBV19 and TRBJ1-4; 10 nucleotides match TRBD1. There are 14 residues in the CDR3. CDR1 is LNHDA and CDR2 is SQIVND in the germline V gene (reference sequence). V trimming: 6 bases; J trimming: 8 bases; junction bases outside the gene matches: 6. The CDR3 spells CASSAGQGYEKLFF. The CDR3 DNA reads as TGTGCCAGTAGCGCGGGACAGGGGTACGAAAAACTGTTTTTT.

This chain uses TRBV29-1 with TRBJ1-5, with TRBD1 identical over 7 bases. Germline CDR1 is SQVTM and CDR2 is ANQGSEA. Germline trimming cut 4 bases from V and 3 bases from J; bases unmatched to any gene: 6. CDR3 length: 14 amino acids. Here the CDR3 DNA reads TGCAGCGTTGTAGTGGGACAGTCCAATCAGCCCCAGCATTTT. It translates to CSVVVGQSNQPQHF.

The chain joins TRBV15 to TRBJ1-4; D unclear. The length of the CDR3 is 13 residues. The V gene's germline CDR1 is LNHNV and CDR2 YYDKDF (reference sequence). Trimming cost V 0 bases and J 8 bases, with 7 bases left between them. CDR3: CATSRENREKLFF. The CDR3 DNA follows: TGTGCCACCAGCAGAGAGAATAGGGAAAAACTGTTTTTT.

The genes are TRBV7-3 and TRBJ1-1; 10 bases agree with TRBD1. With V trimmed by 4 bases and J by 11 bases, 7 bases remained unmatched. CDR1 is SGHTA, CDR2 FQGTGA, per germline. CDR3 length: 13 residues. The CDR3 sequence: CASSSRQGAQAFF. In DNA, the CDR3 is TGTGCCAGCAGCTCGCGACAGGGGGCTCAGGCTTTCTTT.

This clonotype was seen a few times. The chain uses TRBV7-2 and TRBJ2-3; the match to TRBD2 covers 8 bases. The CDR3 extends over 17 amino acids. From germline, CDR1 is SGHTA and CDR2 FQGNSA. V lost 1 base to trimming and J lost 0 bases; unmatched junction nucleotides: 6. The CDR3 protein is CASSLGGTSGSTDTQYF. The CDR3 bases are TGTGCCAGCAGCTTAGGTGGTACTAGCGGAAGCACAGATACGCAGTATTTT.

The chain is built from TRBV5-1 and TRBJ1-5; D gene ambiguous. Germline V CDR1 and CDR2: SGHRS, YFSETQ. The length of the CDR3 is 14 residues. V was pared by 0 bases and J by 7 bases, with 11 bases between. CDR3 sequence (DNA): TGCGCCAGCAGCTTGGGACAAGAGGGACAGCCCCAGCATTTT. This gives the protein CASSLGQEGQPQHF.

The CDR3 coding sequence is TGCAGTGCTAGAGATCCGGGACAGGGGGCGGATGGCTACACCTTC. Residues: CSARDPGQGADGYTF. This rearrangement joins TRBV20-1 to TRBJ1-2, with 12 positions matching TRBD1. The CDR3 totals 15 residues. The V gene end was trimmed by 0 bases and the J gene end by 6 bases; junction bases not matched to a gene: 5. Looked up from germline, CDR1 is DFQATT and CDR2 is SNEGSKA (reference sequence).